This T cell receptor beta chain is drawn from a study of blood T cell repertoires in COVID-19. Study-wide context: Sources were T cells, B-cell-depleted T cells, or PBMCs; the material itself was cDNA or gDNA.

Participants were aged about 18 to 89 years from approximately 25 US areas. Trimming at V came to 5 bases and at J to 6 bases, leaving 4 bases not matched to a gene. Germline assignment: CDR1 LNHDA and CDR2 SQIVND (reference sequence). CDR3 length: 13 amino acids. Using immunoSEQ multiplex PCR, the repertoire was profiled, and TCRdb retains in-frame clones only, with some absent. The data show 200,000 to 250,000 clones, around 88% seen once. This receptor was identified in a woman between 45 and 60 years old with acute COVID-19. This chain connects TRBV19 to TRBJ1-5; the match to TRBD1 covers 7 bases. Sequencing was performed on PBMCs or T cells enriched from blood (not recorded which). DNA for the CDR3: TGTGCCAGTAGTGACAGGGCTAGTCAGCCCCAGCATTTT. Translated, it gives CASSDRASQPQHF.